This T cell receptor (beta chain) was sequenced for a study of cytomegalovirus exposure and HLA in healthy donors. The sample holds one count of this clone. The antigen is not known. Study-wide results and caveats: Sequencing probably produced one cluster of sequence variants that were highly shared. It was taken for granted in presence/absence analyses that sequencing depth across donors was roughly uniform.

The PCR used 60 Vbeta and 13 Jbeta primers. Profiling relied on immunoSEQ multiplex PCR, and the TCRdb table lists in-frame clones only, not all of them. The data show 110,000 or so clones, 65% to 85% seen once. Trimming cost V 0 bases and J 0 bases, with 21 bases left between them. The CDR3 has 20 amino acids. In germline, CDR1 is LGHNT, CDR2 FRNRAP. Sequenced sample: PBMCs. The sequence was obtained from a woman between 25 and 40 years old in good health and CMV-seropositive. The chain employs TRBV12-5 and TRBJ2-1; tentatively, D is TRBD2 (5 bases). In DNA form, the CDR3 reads TGTGCTAGTGGTTTGGTCGGCCTAACTAGGGCCCGAAGCTCCTACAATGAGCAGTTCTTC. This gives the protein CASGLVGLTRARSSYNEQFF.